The next 28 T cell receptor beta chains were all read from a single sample in a study of PD-L1 blockade in urothelial cancer. Documented time point: peripheral blood 6 weeks after treatment start. Only in-frame clones appear in the TCRdb table, and some are missing; sequencing was by immunoSEQ multiplex PCR. This table has roughly 100,000 clones, around four fifths appearing once. The specimen comprised PBMCs, sampled around atezolizumab (anti-PD-L1) treatment. Receptor source: a man in his 70s with urothelial cancer.

This clone appeared once. V and J are TRBV6-1 and TRBJ1-1, with 7 bases fitting TRBD1. Germline V gene sequence: CDR1 MNHNS, CDR2 SASEGT. Trimming cost V 6 bases and J 0 bases; bases outside gene matches: 1. CDR3 length: 13 residues. The CDR3 nucleotides read TGTGCCAGCAGAGGGACAGTGAACACTGAAGCTTTCTTT. Its translation: CASRGTVNTEAFF.

This clone was detected once. This rearrangement joins TRBV5-1 to TRBJ2-1; D is uncertain. V was shortened by 0 bases and J by 0 bases, with 7 bases between the two germline ends. This CDR3 contains 15 residues. CDR1 is SGHRS, CDR2 YFSETQ, per germline. The CDR3 DNA sequence: TGCGCCAGCAGCTTGGATACCAGCTCCTACAATGAGCAGTTCTTC. Translation: CASSLDTSSYNEQFF.

The chain has TRBV4-1 and TRBJ2-5; D possibly corresponds to TRBD1 (6 bases). Germline assignment: CDR1 MGHRA and CDR2 YSYEKL. V shed 0 bases and J shed 2 bases, with 19 bases lying between them. This CDR3 is 18 amino acids long. Here the CDR3 reads CASSQEAGDIVPQETQYF. CDR3 DNA sequence: TGCGCCAGCAGCCAAGAGGCCGGGGACATCGTGCCTCAAGAGACCCAGTACTTC.

The chain is built from TRBV6-1 and TRBJ2-6, with a tentative D call TRBD1 (6 bases). The CDR3 runs 13 residues. Looked up from germline, CDR1 is MNHNS and CDR2 is SASEGT. The CDR3 protein is CVAGDSGANVLTF. Written as DNA, the CDR3 is TGTGTGGCAGGGGACTCTGGGGCCAACGTCCTGACTTTC.

V gene TRBV19 combines with J gene TRBJ1-3, with D uncertain. Per germline, CDR1 LNHDA and CDR2 SQIVND (reference sequence). The CDR3 loop spans 14 amino acids. V lost 4 bases and J 0 bases, leaving 7 bases between the germline ends. CDR3 in amino acids: CASSKDVSGNTIYF. The CDR3 coding sequence is TGTGCCAGTAGTAAAGACGTCTCTGGAAACACCATATATTTT.

The chain employs TRBV7-3 and TRBJ2-3; TRBD2 matches at 14 bases. CDR1 is SGHTA and CDR2 is FQGTGA in the germline V gene. The CDR3 extends over 18 amino acids. V was pared by 3 bases and J by 3 bases, with 8 bases of the junction left unmatched. The CDR3 DNA follows: TGTGCCAGCAGCTTCTATCGGGGACTAGCGGGAGAGACAGATACGCAGTATTTT. Protein sequence: CASSFYRGLAGETDTQYF.

This clone has just a few counts. CDR3 nucleotides: TGTGCCAGCAGTGAAGGGGGCGGGGGGGCGCGGAAGACCCAGTACTTC. Amino acid sequence: CASSEGGGGARKTQYF. This sequence joins TRBV6-4 and TRBJ2-5; the match to TRBD2 covers 9 bases. Looked up from germline, CDR1 is MRHNA and CDR2 is SNTAGT. V was clipped by 3 bases and J by 6 bases; unmatched bases: 11. The CDR3 has 16 amino acids.

In its sample, this clone was seen once. The J gene is TRBJ2-2, the V gene TRBV2; a possible D gene is TRBD2 (5 bases). With 9 bases removed from V and 6 bases from J, the gap between germline ends came to 14 bases. The CDR3 length is 13 residues. Germline CDR1 SNHLY, CDR2 FYNNEI. The CDR3 loop reads CASTTRVAGELFF. CDR3 in DNA: TGTGCCAGTACGACGAGGGTCGCCGGGGAGCTGTTTTTT.

CDR3 residues: CASSSRQGAAGELFF. In nucleotides, the CDR3 is TGTGCCAGCAGTTCCCGACAGGGGGCGGCCGGGGAGCTGTTTTTT. This rearrangement joins TRBV27 to TRBJ2-2; TRBD1 agrees at 10 bases. In germline, CDR1 is MNHEY, CDR2 SMNVEV (reference sequence). This CDR3 contains 15 residues. Germline trimming cut 4 bases from V and 6 bases from J; bases unmatched to any gene: 5.

The DNA of the CDR3 is TGTGCCAGCAGCCCCCGGCAGGGATTAGGATATGGCTACACCTTC. Amino acid sequence: CASSPRQGLGYGYTF. The chain is built from TRBV7-2 and TRBJ1-2; maybe TRBD1 (5 bases). Trimming took off 5 bases at V and 5 bases at J, with 18 bases between the two ends. Germline CDR1 and CDR2: SGHTA and FQGNSA. CDR3 length: 15 residues. Full variable domain (remainder filled in from reference TRBV7-2 and TRBJ1-2): GAGVSQSPSNKVTEKGKDVELRCDPISGHTALYWYRQSLGQGLEFLIYFQGNSAPDKSGLPSDRFSAERTGGSVSTLTIQRTQQEDSAVYLCASSPRQGLGYGYTFGSGTRLTVV.

The chain joins TRBV9 to TRBJ2-7, with 8 positions matching TRBD1. V gave up 4 bases and J gave up 1 base; unmatched junction bases: 7. The CDR3 runs to 15 residues. From germline, CDR1 is SGDLS and CDR2 YYNGEE. Here the CDR3 DNA reads TGTGCCAGCAGCTTAACTGGACAGGGATCCTACGAGCAGTACTTC. Its protein product is CASSLTGQGSYEQYF.

The chain carries TRBV10-3 and TRBJ2-5, with TRBD1 matching over 7 bases. With V trimmed by 4 bases and J by 1 base, 6 bases remained unmatched. This CDR3 is built from 15 residues. Germline values: CDR1 ENHRY, CDR2 SYGVKD. DNA for the CDR3: TGTGCCATCAGTGGAACCGGGACAGCCCAAGAGACCCAGTACTTC. It encodes CAISGTGTAQETQYF.

The chain combines TRBV19 with TRBJ2-7; 9 positions match TRBD2. CDR1 and CDR2 (germline): LNHDA, SQIVND (reference sequence). V lost 5 bases to trimming and J lost 1 base; unmatched junction nucleotides: 6. This CDR3 has 15 amino acids. DNA of the CDR3: TGTGCCAGTAGTTCATTAGCGGGGGTGTCCTACGAGCAGTACTTC. Its translation: CASSSLAGVSYEQYF.

This sequence joins TRBV6-4 and TRBJ2-5; 12 bases align to TRBD2. The germline V gene encodes CDR1 MRHNA and CDR2 SNTAGT. CDR3 size: 17 residues. With V trimmed by 6 bases and J by 1 base, 9 bases remained unmatched. CDR3 coding DNA: TGTGCCAGCAGGCAACTAGCGGGAGGTCACCCCCAAGAGACCCAGTACTTC. Its protein is CASRQLAGGHPQETQYF.

The chain recombines TRBV5-4 with TRBJ2-6, with D hard to call. Germline V gives CDR1 SGHNT, CDR2 YYREEE (reference sequence). CDR3 length: 15 residues. The ends were cut back, 6 bases at V and 0 bases at J, with 10 bases in the middle. The DNA of the CDR3 is TGTGCCAGCAATCCCGAGGTCTCTGGGGCCAACGTCCTGACTTTC. Translation gives CASNPEVSGANVLTF.

The genes are TRBV5-6 and TRBJ2-7; TRBD2 is a possible D gene (8 bases). CDR3 size: 14 residues. V was pared by 2 bases and J by 5 bases, with 14 bases between. Germline V gene lookup returns CDR1 SGHDT and CDR2 YYEEEE. The CDR3 here is CASSFRGRGDEQYF. The CDR3 nucleotides are TGTGCCAGCAGCTTTAGGGGGCGGGGGGACGAGCAGTACTTC.

This sequence joins TRBV29-1 and TRBJ2-5; TRBD2 matches at 7 bases. CDR3 size: 12 residues. J gave up 7 bases and V 7 bases, and 9 bases lay outside the gene matches. Germline assignment: CDR1 SQVTM and CDR2 ANQGSEA. This CDR3 reads CSAGGYGVTQYF. The CDR3 DNA is TGCAGCGCCGGGGGGTACGGGGTGACCCAGTACTTC. Full variable domain (missing parts from reference TRBV29-1 and TRBJ2-5): SAVISQKPSRDICQRGTSLTIQCQVDSQVTMMFWYRQQPGQSLTLIATANQGSEATYESGFVIDKFPISRPNLTFSTLTVSNMSPEDSSIYLCSAGGYGVTQYFGPGTRLLVL.

This clone was picked up a small number of times. One junction end disagrees with the germline gene, perhaps due to a read error. The chain combines TRBV2 with TRBJ1-1; D gene uncertain. The germline V gene has CDR1 SNHLY and CDR2 FYNNEI. The length of the CDR3 is 15 residues. In DNA form, the CDR3 reads TGTGCCAGCAGAGAAGAGGAGGGCGGGAACACTGAAGCTTTCTTT. It codes for CASREEEGGNTEAFF.

The gene calls are TRBV6-1 and TRBJ1-1; D gene uncertain. CDR1 is MNHNS and CDR2 is SASEGT in the germline V gene. This CDR3 comprises 13 residues. With 6 bases removed from V and 0 bases from J, the gap between germline ends came to 8 bases. The CDR3 region is CASSETVNTEAFF. The CDR3 bases are TGTGCCAGCAGCGAAACAGTGAACACTGAAGCTTTCTTT.

This clone was observed once. This rearrangement joins TRBV5-4 to TRBJ1-4; 9 nucleotides agree with TRBD1. The trim removed 4 bases at V and 4 bases at J, leaving 5 bases unmatched. This CDR3 contains 15 residues. CDR1 SGHNT and CDR2 YYREEE come from the germline V gene (reference sequence). CDR3 DNA: TGTGCCAGCAGCCCCGGGACAGGGAATAATGAAAAACTGTTTTTT. It translates to CASSPGTGNNEKLFF. Variable domain in full (rest from reference TRBV5-4 and TRBJ1-4): ETGVTQSPTHLIKTRGQQVTLRCSSQSGHNTVSWYQQALGQGPQFIFQYYREEENGRGNFPPRFSGLQFPNYSSELNVNALELDDSALYLCASSPGTGNNEKLFFGSGTQLSVL.

The chain employs TRBV7-2 and TRBJ1-1; D call uncertain. The CDR3 is 13 amino acids. The V and J ends lost 1 base and 6 bases respectively, with 9 bases between them. Per the germline V gene, CDR1 is SGHTA and CDR2 is FQGNSA. The CDR3: CASSLVVGPEAFF. The CDR3 coding sequence is TGTGCCAGCAGCTTAGTGGTTGGGCCTGAAGCTTTCTTT.

The genes are TRBV2 and TRBJ2-1; TRBD2 is a possible D gene (5 bases). Germline values: CDR1 SNHLY, CDR2 FYNNEI. V lost 3 bases, J lost 0 bases, and 9 bases lay in between. The CDR3 loop spans 15 amino acids. The CDR3 DNA reads as TGTGCCAGCAGTGAGACTGGGAGCTCCTACAATGAGCAGTTCTTC. This translates into CASSETGSSYNEQFF.

V gene TRBV5-1 combines with J gene TRBJ1-1; weak D call: TRBD1 (6 bases). The CDR3 spans 15 residues. Trimming removed 1 base at V and 3 bases at J, with 13 bases between. Looked up from germline, CDR1 is SGHRS and CDR2 is YFSETQ. The CDR3 reads CASSLLGQRDTEAFF. CDR3 in DNA: TGCGCCAGCAGCTTGCTAGGACAGAGAGACACTGAAGCTTTCTTT.

This clone was recorded a few times. This chain uses TRBV6-5 with TRBJ1-2; a weak D match, TRBD1 (5 bases). The CDR3 totals 15 residues. The ends were cut back, 4 bases at V and 4 bases at J, with 16 bases in the middle. Germline CDR1 reads MNHEY; CDR2 reads SVGAGI. The CDR3 sequence: CASSLSRQLAYGYTF. The CDR3 region has the DNA TGTGCCAGCAGTTTATCTCGACAGCTCGCCTATGGCTACACCTTC.

This clone was found a few times. An end of the junction differs from the germline gene, which may be a read error. The chain joins TRBV6-5 to TRBJ1-6; tentative D call: TRBD1 (6 bases). Germline lookup yields CDR1 MNHEY and CDR2 SVGAGI. This CDR3 is 14 amino acids long. In DNA, the CDR3 is TGTGCCTGCAGGGGCAGCTCCTATAATTCACCCCTCCACTTT. It codes for CACRGSSYNSPLHF.

The CDR3 protein is CASSIIIPSSGNTIYF. For the CDR3, the DNA is TGTGCCAGTAGCATCATTATACCCAGCTCTGGAAACACCATATATTTT. V is TRBV19 and J is TRBJ1-3; no definite D call. The length of the CDR3 is 16 residues. Trimming shortened V by 6 bases and J by 0 bases, and 15 bases separated the two germline ends. From germline, CDR1 is LNHDA and CDR2 SQIVND (reference sequence).

The rearrangement uses TRBV5-1 and TRBJ2-3, with TRBD1 identical over 7 bases. Germline V gene sequence: CDR1 SGHRS, CDR2 YFSETQ. Germline trimming cut 4 bases from V and 3 bases from J; bases unmatched to any gene: 11. CDR3 size: 16 residues. The CDR3 sequence is CASSVTGTRGTDTQYF. The CDR3 nucleotides are TGCGCCAGCAGCGTCACCGGGACCAGGGGGACAGATACGCAGTATTTT.

The gene calls are TRBV7-8 and TRBJ2-3; 8 positions agree with TRBD1. The V and J ends lost 2 bases and 2 bases, in that order; junction bases with no gene match: 3. The CDR3 covers 15 residues. Per the germline V gene, CDR1 is SGHVS and CDR2 is FQNEAQ. The CDR3 nucleotides are TGTGCCAGCAGCTTATCAGGGGGCAACACAGATACGCAGTATTTT. Protein product: CASSLSGGNTDTQYF.